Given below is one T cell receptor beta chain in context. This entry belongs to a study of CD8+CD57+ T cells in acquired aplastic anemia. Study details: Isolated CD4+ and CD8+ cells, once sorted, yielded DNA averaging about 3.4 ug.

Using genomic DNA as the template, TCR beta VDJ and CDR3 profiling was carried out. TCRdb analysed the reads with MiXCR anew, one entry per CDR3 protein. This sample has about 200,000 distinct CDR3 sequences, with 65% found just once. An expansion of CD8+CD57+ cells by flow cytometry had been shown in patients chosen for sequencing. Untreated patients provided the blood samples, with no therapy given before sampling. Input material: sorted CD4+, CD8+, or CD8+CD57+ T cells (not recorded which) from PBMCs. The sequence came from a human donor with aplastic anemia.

CDR3 nucleotides: TGTGCCAGCAGACTGGGTTCGGGACAGGACGAGCAGTACTTC. Its protein is CASRLGSGQDEQYF. The chain combines TRBV5-8 with TRBJ2-7; 8 nucleotides match TRBD1. The V and J ends lost 5 bases and 5 bases, in that order; junction bases with no gene match: 9. The germline CDR1 and CDR2 sequences are SGHTS and YDEGEE. This CDR3 contains 14 residues.